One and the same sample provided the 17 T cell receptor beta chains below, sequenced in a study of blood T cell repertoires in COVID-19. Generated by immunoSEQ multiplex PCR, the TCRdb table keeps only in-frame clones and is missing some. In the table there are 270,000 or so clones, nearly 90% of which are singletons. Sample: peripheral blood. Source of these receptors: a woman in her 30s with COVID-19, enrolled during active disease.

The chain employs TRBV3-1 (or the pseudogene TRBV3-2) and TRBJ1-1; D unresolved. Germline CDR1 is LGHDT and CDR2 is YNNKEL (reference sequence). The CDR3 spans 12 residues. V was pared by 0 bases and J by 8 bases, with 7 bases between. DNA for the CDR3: TGTGCCAGCAGCCAAGATGCCAGGGAAGCTTTCTTT. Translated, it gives CASSQDAREAFF.

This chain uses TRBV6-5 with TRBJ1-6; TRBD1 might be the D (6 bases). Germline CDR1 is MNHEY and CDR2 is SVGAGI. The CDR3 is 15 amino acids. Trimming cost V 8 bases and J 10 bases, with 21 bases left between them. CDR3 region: CASRGGAGAKSPLHF. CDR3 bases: TGTGCCAGCCGGGGGGGGGCAGGGGCCAAATCACCCCTCCACTTT.

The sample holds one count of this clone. The CDR3 DNA is TGTGCCAGCAGCCCCTCCGGTGTGGTGTTTTTT. It codes for CASSPSGVVFF. The chain employs TRBV7-9 and TRBJ2-2; D not resolved. The CDR3 is 11 residues long. Trimming pared 5 bases from V and 15 bases from J, leaving 13 bases between. Germline values: CDR1 SEHNR, CDR2 FQNEAQ (reference sequence).

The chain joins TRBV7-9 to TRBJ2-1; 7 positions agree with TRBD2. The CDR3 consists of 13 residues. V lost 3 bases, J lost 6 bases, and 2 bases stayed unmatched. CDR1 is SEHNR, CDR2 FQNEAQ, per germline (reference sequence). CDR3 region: CASSFSGGNEQFF. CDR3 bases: TGTGCCAGCAGCTTTTCGGGGGGCAATGAGCAGTTCTTC.

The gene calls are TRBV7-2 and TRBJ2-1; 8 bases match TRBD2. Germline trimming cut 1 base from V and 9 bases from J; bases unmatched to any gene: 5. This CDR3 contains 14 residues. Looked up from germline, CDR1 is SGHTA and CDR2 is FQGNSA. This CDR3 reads CASSLVRRGAEQFF. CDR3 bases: TGTGCCAGCAGCTTAGTGCGGCGGGGGGCTGAGCAGTTCTTC.

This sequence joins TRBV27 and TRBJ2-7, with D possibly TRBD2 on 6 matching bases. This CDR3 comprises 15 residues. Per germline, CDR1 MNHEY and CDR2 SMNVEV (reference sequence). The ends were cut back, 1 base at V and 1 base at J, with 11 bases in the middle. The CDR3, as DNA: TGTGCCAGCAGTTTATACACTAGCCATTCCTACGAGCAGTACTTC. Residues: CASSLYTSHSYEQYF.

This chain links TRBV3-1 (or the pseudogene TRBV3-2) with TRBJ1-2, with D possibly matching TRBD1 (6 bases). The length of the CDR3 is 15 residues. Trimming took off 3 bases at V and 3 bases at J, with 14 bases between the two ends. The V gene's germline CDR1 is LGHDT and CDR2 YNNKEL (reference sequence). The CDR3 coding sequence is TGTGCCAGCAGCCATAACAAGGGGGTAGACTATGGCTACACCTTC. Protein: CASSHNKGVDYGYTF.

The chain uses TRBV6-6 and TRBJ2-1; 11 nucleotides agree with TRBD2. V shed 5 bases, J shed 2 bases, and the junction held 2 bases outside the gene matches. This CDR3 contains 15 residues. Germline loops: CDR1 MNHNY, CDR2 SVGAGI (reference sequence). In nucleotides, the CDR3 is TGTGCCAGCAGTATGACTAGCGGGGCCTACAATGAGCAGTTCTTC. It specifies CASSMTSGAYNEQFF.

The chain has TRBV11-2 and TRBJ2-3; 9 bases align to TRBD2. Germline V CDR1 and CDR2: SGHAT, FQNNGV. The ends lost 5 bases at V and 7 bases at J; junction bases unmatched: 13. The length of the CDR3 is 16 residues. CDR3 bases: TGTGCCAGCAGCCAACGGACTAGCGTACCTAGGAATACGCAGTATTTT. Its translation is CASSQRTSVPRNTQYF.

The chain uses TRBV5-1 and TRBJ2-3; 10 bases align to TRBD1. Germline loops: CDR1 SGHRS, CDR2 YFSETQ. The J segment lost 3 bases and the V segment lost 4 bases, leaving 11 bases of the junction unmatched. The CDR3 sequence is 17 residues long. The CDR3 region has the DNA TGCGCCAGCAGCATCCGGGACAGGGGCGGAAGTACAGATACGCAGTATTTT. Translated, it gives CASSIRDRGGSTDTQYF.

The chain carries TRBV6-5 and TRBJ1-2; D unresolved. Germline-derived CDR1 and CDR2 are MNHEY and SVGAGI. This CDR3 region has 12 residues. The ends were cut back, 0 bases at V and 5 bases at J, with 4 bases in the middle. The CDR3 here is CASSYSEYGYTF. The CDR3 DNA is TGTGCCAGCAGTTACTCGGAGTATGGCTACACCTTC.

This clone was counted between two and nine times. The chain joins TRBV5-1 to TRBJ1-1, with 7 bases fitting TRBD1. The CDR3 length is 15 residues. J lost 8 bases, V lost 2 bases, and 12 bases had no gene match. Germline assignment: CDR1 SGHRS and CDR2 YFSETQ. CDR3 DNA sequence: TGCGCCAGCAGCTTTGGACAGGTCGAGCCCTCCGAAGCTTTCTTT. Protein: CASSFGQVEPSEAFF.

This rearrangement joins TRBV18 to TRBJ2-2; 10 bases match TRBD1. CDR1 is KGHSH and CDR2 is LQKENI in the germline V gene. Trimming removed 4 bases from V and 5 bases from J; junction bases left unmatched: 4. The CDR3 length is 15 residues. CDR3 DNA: TGTGCCAGCTCACGCGACAGGGGGCGGACCGGGGAGCTGTTTTTT. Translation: CASSRDRGRTGELFF.

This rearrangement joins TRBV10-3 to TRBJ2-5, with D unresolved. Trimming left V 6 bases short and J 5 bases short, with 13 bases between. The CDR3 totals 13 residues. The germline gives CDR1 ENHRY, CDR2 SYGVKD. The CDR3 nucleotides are TGTGCCATCAGGCTACCGGGTGGGGAGACCCAGTACTTC. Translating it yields CAIRLPGGETQYF.

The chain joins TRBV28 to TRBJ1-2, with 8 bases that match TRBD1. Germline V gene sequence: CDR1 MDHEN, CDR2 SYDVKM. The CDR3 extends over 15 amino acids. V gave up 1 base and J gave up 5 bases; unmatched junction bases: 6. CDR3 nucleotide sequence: TGTGCCAGCAGTTTATCTCCTGGGACAGGATATGGCTACACCTTC. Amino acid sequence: CASSLSPGTGYGYTF.

CDR3 bases: TGTGCCAGCAGTCGCTTTTGGGGCCAGCCCCAGCATTTT. Its translation: CASSRFWGQPQHF. The chain joins TRBV12-3 or TRBV12-4 to TRBJ1-5, with D tentatively TRBD1 (5 bases). The CDR3 sequence is 13 residues long. The germline V and J ends were trimmed by 5 bases and 7 bases, with 12 bases remaining between them.

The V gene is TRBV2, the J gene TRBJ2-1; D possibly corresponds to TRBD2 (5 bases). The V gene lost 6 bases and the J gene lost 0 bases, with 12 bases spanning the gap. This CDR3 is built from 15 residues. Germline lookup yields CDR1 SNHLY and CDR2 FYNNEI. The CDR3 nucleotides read TGTGCCAGCAGCGCCGGGGAGATCTCCTACAATGAGCAGTTCTTC. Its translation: CASSAGEISYNEQFF.